Presented here are 21 T cell receptor beta chains from one specimen sequenced in a study of shared clonotypes between healthy human individuals. Assay used: immunoSEQ multiplex PCR; TCRdb lists only in-frame clones, some missing. The sample yields approximately 2.5 million clones, 80% to 95% seen once. Sequencing input: naive CD4+ T cells from PBMCs. The subset here: CD45RA+ positively selected. The receptors shown here come from a man aged 18 to 29 in good health. Some clones in this sample may be carry-over from other donors' samples.

As concerns this clone: Other nucleotide sequences from this sample produce the same CDR3. The chain combines TRBV5-1 with TRBJ2-7; the D gene is possibly TRBD1 (6 bases). Germline lookup yields CDR1 SGHRS and CDR2 YFSETQ. This CDR3 spans 13 amino acids. Trimming left V 2 bases short and J 3 bases short, with 9 bases between. The CDR3 region is CASSFRDNYEQYF. The CDR3 region has the DNA TGCGCCAGCAGCTTCCGGGACAACTACGAGCAGTACTTC.

This clone appeared a single time. The identical CDR3 is also encoded by other nucleotide sequences in the sample. The rearrangement uses TRBV5-4 and TRBJ2-3, with D perhaps TRBD1 or TRBD2 (5 bases each). The ends were cut back, 2 bases at V and 0 bases at J, with 10 bases in the middle. Germline V gene lookup returns CDR1 SGHNT and CDR2 YYREEE (reference sequence). The CDR3 length is 15 residues. CDR3 loop: CASSLPGPSTDTQYF. The DNA of the CDR3 is TGTGCCAGCAGCTTACCGGGACCGAGCACAGATACGCAGTATTTT.

This chain uses TRBV5-6 with TRBJ2-7, with no clear D. CDR3 size: 14 residues. Germline V gene lookup returns CDR1 SGHDT and CDR2 YYEEEE. V was cut by 4 bases and J by 6 bases, with 17 bases left in between. CDR3 sequence (DNA): TGTGCCAGCAGCCCGACGGTGGCCCGAGTCGAGCAGTACTTC. As protein: CASSPTVARVEQYF.

The V call is TRBV27, the J call TRBJ1-1, with D tentatively TRBD1 (5 bases). V was clipped by 6 bases and J by 0 bases, with 11 bases between them. The CDR3 loop spans 14 amino acids. Germline CDR1 is MNHEY and CDR2 is SMNVEV (reference sequence). For the CDR3, the DNA is TGTGCCAGCAGGAGGGACGGATTGAACACTGAAGCTTTCTTT. The encoded protein is CASRRDGLNTEAFF.

In regard to this clone: Other DNA sequences in the sample encode the same CDR3. The gene calls are TRBV7-2 and TRBJ2-3; D gene uncertain. V was trimmed by 5 bases and J by 3 bases, leaving 6 bases between them. The V gene's germline CDR1 is SGHTA and CDR2 FQGNSA. CDR3 size: 12 residues. The DNA for the CDR3 is TGTGCCAGCAGCCCTAGAACAGATACGCAGTATTTT. Translated: CASSPRTDTQYF. Using reference TRBV7-2 and TRBJ2-3 for the parts outside the CDR3, the full variable domain is GAGVSQSPSNKVTEKGKDVELRCDPISGHTALYWYRQSLGQGLEFLIYFQGNSAPDKSGLPSDRFSAERTGGSVSTLTIQRTQQEDSAVYLCASSPRTDTQYFGPGTRLTVL.

This clone has more than one count but fewer than ten. The same CDR3 also results from other DNA sequences found in this sample. This chain joins TRBV10-3 and TRBJ2-3, with 7 bases identical to TRBD1. The CDR3 has 14 residues. The germline CDR1 and CDR2 sequences are ENHRY and SYGVKD. V gave up 0 bases and J gave up 3 bases; unmatched junction bases: 0. CDR3 region: CAISESTGTDTQYF. CDR3 DNA: TGTGCCATCAGTGAGTCGACAGGGACAGATACGCAGTATTTT.

This clone showed up just a few times. The genes are TRBV6-6 and TRBJ1-1; tentative D call: TRBD1 (5 bases). V dropped 6 bases and J dropped 1 base, with 15 bases sitting between them. Germline V lookup: CDR1 MNHNY, CDR2 SVGAGI (reference sequence). This CDR3 has 15 amino acids. The CDR3 region has the DNA TGTGCCAGCAGCCGGGAAGGGACCTCGAACACTGAAGCTTTCTTT. This codes for CASSREGTSNTEAFF.

The V and J genes are TRBV4-1 and TRBJ2-7; D is unclear. CDR3 length: 18 amino acids. Germline CDR1 MGHRA, CDR2 YSYEKL. V was clipped by 2 bases and J by 0 bases, with 20 bases between them. The DNA of the CDR3 is TGCGCCAGCAGCCAAATACAGCCCAAACGGGCCCCCTCCTACGAGCAGTACTTC. Protein product: CASSQIQPKRAPSYEQYF.

V is TRBV28 and J is TRBJ1-5; D uncertain. The ends were cut back, 11 bases at V and 6 bases at J, with 17 bases in the middle. Germline V lookup: CDR1 MDHEN, CDR2 SYDVKM. The CDR3 length is 13 residues. The CDR3 nucleotides read TGTGCCGCGGGAGGGTATGGAGTTCAGCCCCAGCATTTT. Protein sequence: CAAGGYGVQPQHF. Complete variable domain (other parts from reference TRBV28 and TRBJ1-5): DVKVTQSSRYLVKRTGEKVFLECVQDMDHENMFWYRQDPGLGLRLIYFSYDVKMKEKGDIPEGYSVSREKKERFSLILESASTNQTSMYLCAAGGYGVQPQHFGDGTRLSIL.

This chain joins TRBV7-2 and TRBJ1-5, with 7 bases matching TRBD1. The junction had 0 bases not matched to a gene; V was cut back by 6 bases and J by 4 bases. This CDR3 has 12 residues. The germline gives CDR1 SGHTA, CDR2 FQGNSA. The CDR3 reads CASRQGNQPQHF. Written as DNA, the CDR3 is TGTGCCAGCAGACAGGGGAATCAGCCCCAGCATTTT.

Turning to this clone: One end of the junction does not line up with germline, which may come from a read error. The chain combines TRBV13 with TRBJ1-1; 9 positions match TRBD1. The CDR3 loop spans 15 amino acids. CDR1 is PRHDT, CDR2 FYEKMQ, per germline (reference sequence). The CDR3 region has the DNA TGTGCCAGCAGCGTAGGGGACAGGGCGAACACTGAAGCTTTCTTT. Protein product: CASSVGDRANTEAFF.

This chain joins TRBV5-1 and TRBJ2-2; D unresolved. Looked up from germline, CDR1 is SGHRS and CDR2 is YFSETQ. The CDR3 runs 16 residues. Trimming took 1 base from V and 1 from J, leaving 11 bases between them. CDR3 coding DNA: TGCGCCAGCAGCTTGCTACCCAACGGGAACACCGGGGAGCTGTTTTTT. Amino acid sequence: CASSLLPNGNTGELFF.

The V and J genes are TRBV7-6 and TRBJ2-7; TRBD1 matches at 8 bases. The V and J ends lost 6 bases and 4 bases, in that order; junction bases with no gene match: 5. CDR3 length: 13 residues. Germline V gene sequence: CDR1 SGHVS, CDR2 FNYEAQ. This chain's CDR3 is CASSPDRDYEQYF. In DNA, the CDR3 is TGTGCCAGCAGTCCGGACAGGGATTACGAGCAGTACTTC.

This clone showed up just once. V usage is TRBV5-4 and J usage is TRBJ1-3; possibly TRBD1 for D (5 bases). Germline V CDR1 and CDR2: SGHNT, YYREEE (reference sequence). CDR3 length equals 16 residues. The V and J ends lost 0 bases and 0 bases respectively, with 10 bases between them. The CDR3 loop reads CASSLAGGSSGNTIYF. As DNA, the CDR3 is TGTGCCAGCAGCTTGGCCGGGGGAAGCTCTGGAAACACCATATATTTT.

This chain uses TRBV28 with TRBJ2-7; 9 nucleotides match TRBD2. The CDR3 has 16 residues. The germline gives CDR1 MDHEN, CDR2 SYDVKM. The V and J ends lost 2 bases and 6 bases, in that order; junction bases with no gene match: 11. The CDR3 is CASSLGGGDRSREQYF. The CDR3 DNA follows: TGTGCCAGCAGTTTAGGCGGGGGGGACAGATCACGCGAGCAGTACTTC.

The genes are TRBV6-5 and TRBJ2-3, with 7 bases identical to TRBD2. This CDR3 has 14 amino acids. CDR1 and CDR2 from the germline V gene are MNHEY and SVGAGI. The V segment lost 6 bases and the J segment 0 bases; nucleotides outside the gene matches: 3. CDR3: CASRRGVSTDTQYF. The DNA for the CDR3 is TGTGCCAGCAGACGGGGGGTAAGCACAGATACGCAGTATTTT.

This clone occurred a few times. The V and J genes are TRBV2 and TRBJ1-1; a possible D gene is TRBD1 (5 bases). The CDR3 is made up of 14 amino acids. V dropped 5 bases and J dropped 4 bases, with 14 bases sitting between them. Per the germline V gene, CDR1 is SNHLY and CDR2 is FYNNEI. The CDR3 protein is CASSWEGRGTEAFF. CDR3 DNA: TGTGCCAGCAGTTGGGAAGGGAGGGGCACTGAAGCTTTCTTT.

Turning to this clone: The same CDR3 also results from other DNA sequences found in this sample. The chain combines TRBV28 with TRBJ1-5, with 7 nucleotides matching TRBD1. CDR1 and CDR2 from the germline V gene are MDHEN and SYDVKM. The V and J ends lost 4 bases and 1 base, in that order; junction bases with no gene match: 1. CDR3 length: 14 amino acids. CDR3 region: CASSSGGSNQPQHF. Written as DNA, the CDR3 is TGTGCCAGCAGTTCAGGGGGGAGCAATCAGCCCCAGCATTTT.

V gene TRBV14 combines with J gene TRBJ1-2, with D possibly being TRBD1 (5 bases). V lost 1 base to trimming and J lost 5 bases, with 11 bases between them. This CDR3 is 14 amino acids long. The germline V gene encodes CDR1 SGHDN and CDR2 FVKESK. The CDR3 region has the DNA TGTGCCAGCAGCCAAGCGGGACGGATGTATGGCTACACCTTC. This sequence encodes CASSQAGRMYGYTF.

Concerning this clone: Other DNA variants within this sample encode the same CDR3. The V and J genes are TRBV28 and TRBJ1-1; D may be TRBD1 (5 bases). V was pared by 3 bases and J by 1 base, with 12 bases between. The CDR3 runs to 15 residues. The germline V gene has CDR1 MDHEN and CDR2 SYDVKM. CDR3 loop: CASSLWQGGNTEAFF. CDR3 in DNA: TGTGCCAGCAGTTTGTGGCAGGGCGGGAACACTGAAGCTTTCTTT.

V is TRBV6-1 and J is TRBJ2-1; no clear D gene. The CDR3 is 15 residues long. V was shortened by 5 bases and J by 0 bases, with 11 bases between the two germline ends. Germline assignment: CDR1 MNHNS and CDR2 SASEGT. The CDR3 loop reads CASSSNPSSYNEQFF. The DNA of the CDR3 is TGTGCCAGCAGTTCAAATCCGAGCTCCTACAATGAGCAGTTCTTC.